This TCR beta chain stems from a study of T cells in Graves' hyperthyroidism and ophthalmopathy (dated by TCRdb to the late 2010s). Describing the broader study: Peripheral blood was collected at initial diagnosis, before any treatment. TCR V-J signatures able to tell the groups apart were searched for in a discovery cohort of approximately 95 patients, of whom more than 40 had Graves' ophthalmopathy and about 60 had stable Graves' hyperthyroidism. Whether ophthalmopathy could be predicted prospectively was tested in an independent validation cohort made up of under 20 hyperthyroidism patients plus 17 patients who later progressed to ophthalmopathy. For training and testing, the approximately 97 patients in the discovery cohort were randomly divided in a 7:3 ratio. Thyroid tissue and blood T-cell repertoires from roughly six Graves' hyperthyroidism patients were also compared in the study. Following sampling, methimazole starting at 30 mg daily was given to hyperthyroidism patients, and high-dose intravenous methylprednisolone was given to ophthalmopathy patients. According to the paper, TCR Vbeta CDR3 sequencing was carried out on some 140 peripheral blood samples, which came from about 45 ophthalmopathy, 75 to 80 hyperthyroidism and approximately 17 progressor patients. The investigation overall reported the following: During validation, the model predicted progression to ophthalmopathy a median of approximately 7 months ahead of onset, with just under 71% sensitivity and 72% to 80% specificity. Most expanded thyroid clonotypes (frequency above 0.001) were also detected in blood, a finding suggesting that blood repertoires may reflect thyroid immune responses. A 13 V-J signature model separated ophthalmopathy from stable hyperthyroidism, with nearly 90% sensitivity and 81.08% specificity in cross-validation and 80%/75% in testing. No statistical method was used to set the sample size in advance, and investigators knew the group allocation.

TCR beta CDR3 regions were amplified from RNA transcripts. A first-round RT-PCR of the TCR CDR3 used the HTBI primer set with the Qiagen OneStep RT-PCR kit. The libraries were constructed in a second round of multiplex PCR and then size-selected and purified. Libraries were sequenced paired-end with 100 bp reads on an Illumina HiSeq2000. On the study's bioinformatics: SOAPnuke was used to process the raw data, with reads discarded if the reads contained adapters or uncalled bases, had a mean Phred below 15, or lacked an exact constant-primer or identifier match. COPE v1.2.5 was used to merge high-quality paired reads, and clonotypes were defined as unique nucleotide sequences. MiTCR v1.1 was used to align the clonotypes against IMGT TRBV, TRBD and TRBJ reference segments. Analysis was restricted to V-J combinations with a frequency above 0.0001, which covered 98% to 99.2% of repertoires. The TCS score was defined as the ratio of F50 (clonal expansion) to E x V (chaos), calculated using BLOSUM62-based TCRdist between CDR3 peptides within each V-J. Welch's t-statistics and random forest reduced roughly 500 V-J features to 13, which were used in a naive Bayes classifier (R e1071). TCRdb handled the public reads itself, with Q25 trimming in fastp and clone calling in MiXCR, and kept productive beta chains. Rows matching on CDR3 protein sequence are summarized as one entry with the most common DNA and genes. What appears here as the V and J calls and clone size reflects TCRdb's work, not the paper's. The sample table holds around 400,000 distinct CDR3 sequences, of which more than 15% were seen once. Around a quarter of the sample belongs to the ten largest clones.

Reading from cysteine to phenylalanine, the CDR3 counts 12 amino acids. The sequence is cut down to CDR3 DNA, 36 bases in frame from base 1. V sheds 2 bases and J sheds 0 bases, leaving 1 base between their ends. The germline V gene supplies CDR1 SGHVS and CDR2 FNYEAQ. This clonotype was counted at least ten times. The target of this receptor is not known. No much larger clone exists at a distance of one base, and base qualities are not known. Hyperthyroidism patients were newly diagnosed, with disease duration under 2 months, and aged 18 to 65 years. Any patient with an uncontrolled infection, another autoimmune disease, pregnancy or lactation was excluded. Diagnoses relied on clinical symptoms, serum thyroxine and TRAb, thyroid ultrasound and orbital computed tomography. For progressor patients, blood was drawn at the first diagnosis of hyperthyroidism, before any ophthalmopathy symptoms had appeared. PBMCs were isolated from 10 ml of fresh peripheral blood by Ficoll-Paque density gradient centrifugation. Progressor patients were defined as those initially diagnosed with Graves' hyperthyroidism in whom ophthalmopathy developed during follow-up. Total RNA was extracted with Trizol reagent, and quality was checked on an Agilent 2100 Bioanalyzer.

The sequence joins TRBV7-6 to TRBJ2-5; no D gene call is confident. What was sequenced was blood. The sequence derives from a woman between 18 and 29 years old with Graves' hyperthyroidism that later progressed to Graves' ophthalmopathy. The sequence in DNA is TGTGCCAGCAGCTTATACCAAGAGACCCAGTACTTC. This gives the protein CASSLYQETQYF.